What follows are 22 T cell receptor beta chains derived from one specimen sequenced in a study of T cells in Graves' hyperthyroidism and ophthalmopathy. Researchers took RNA transcripts and amplified the TCR beta CDR3 regions from them. The primer set for the first-round RT-PCR of the TCR CDR3 was HTBI. Via MiXCR, TCRdb re-called the multiplex PCR reads, giving one row per CDR3 protein. The table shows around 300,000 distinct CDR3 sequences, with over 11% occurring only once. The sample comprised blood. These receptors were taken from a woman aged 30 to 39 with Graves' hyperthyroidism.

The genes are TRBV30 and TRBJ2-7, with D maybe TRBD1 (5 bases). Trimming stripped 0 bases from V and 7 bases from J, with 13 bases between. The CDR3 length is 13 residues. The germline gives CDR1 GTSNPN, CDR2 SVGIG (reference sequence). Written as DNA, the CDR3 is TGTGCCTGGAGTGTGGACACCGACGGGGAGCAGTACTTC. Protein product: CAWSVDTDGEQYF.

Worth noting for this clonotype: At one of its ends the junction is not consistent with the germline gene, which may arise from a read error. The gene calls are TRBV4-1 and TRBJ1-4; 9 bases align to TRBD1. The CDR3 covers 15 residues. Germline V gene lookup returns CDR1 MGHRA and CDR2 YSYEKL. CDR3 in DNA: TGTGCCAGCACCCTAGGGGACAGGGATAATGAAAAACTGTTTTTT. Its translation is CASTLGDRDNEKLFF.

The table lists this clonotype with many counts. The gene calls are TRBV28 and TRBJ2-2, with TRBD2 matching 12 bases. The ends lost 6 bases at V and 6 bases at J; junction bases unmatched: 2. Germline V lookup: CDR1 MDHEN, CDR2 SYDVKM. This CDR3 has 14 amino acids. This CDR3 is CASRRLAGAGELFF. As DNA, the CDR3 is TGTGCCAGCAGGAGACTAGCGGGAGCCGGGGAGCTGTTTTTT.

This clonotype has ten or more counts. This sequence joins TRBV7-8 and TRBJ2-5; 7 bases align to TRBD1. This CDR3 spans 15 amino acids. CDR1 SGHVS and CDR2 FQNEAQ come from the germline V gene. Losses at the gene ends were 5 bases for V and 1 base for J; bases not matched to a gene: 7. The CDR3 is CASSPGDSLQETQYF. The CDR3 DNA reads as TGTGCCAGCAGCCCAGGGGACAGCCTCCAAGAGACCCAGTACTTC.

The rearrangement uses TRBV10-3 and TRBJ2-1; D might be TRBD1 or TRBD2, each matching 6 bases. Germline loops: CDR1 ENHRY, CDR2 SYGVKD. The CDR3 runs to 14 residues. V was pared by 6 bases and J by 7 bases, with 16 bases between. The CDR3 bases are TGTGCCATCAGGGCCGTGGGGGCGGGAAATGAGCAGTTCTTC. Translating it yields CAIRAVGAGNEQFF.

This clonotype was recorded a few times. The genes are TRBV20-1 and TRBJ1-2; unclear D gene. Germline assignment: CDR1 DFQATT and CDR2 SNEGSKA (reference sequence). The CDR3 spans 11 residues. The CDR3 DNA is TGCAGCTCCACCCGTGACGGTGGCTACACCTTC. It yields the protein CSSTRDGGYTF.

This clonotype showed up many times. J is TRBJ2-4 and V is TRBV28; D call uncertain. CDR1 MDHEN and CDR2 SYDVKM come from the germline V gene. V gave up 6 bases and J gave up 0 bases, with 12 bases separating them. There are 15 residues in the CDR3. CDR3 amino acids: CASRSVILAKNIQYF. CDR3 nucleotides: TGTGCCAGCAGAAGTGTAATCTTAGCCAAAAACATTCAGTACTTC. Using reference TRBV28 and TRBJ2-4 for the parts outside the CDR3, the full variable domain is DVKVTQSSRYLVKRTGEKVFLECVQDMDHENMFWYRQDPGLGLRLIYFSYDVKMKEKGDIPEGYSVSREKKERFSLILESASTNQTSMYLCASRSVILAKNIQYFGAGTRLSVL.

This clonotype was observed at least ten times. The V gene is TRBV28, the J gene TRBJ2-4; 9 nucleotides line up with TRBD2. The CDR3 runs 21 residues. Per the germline V gene, CDR1 is MDHEN and CDR2 is SYDVKM. V dropped 5 bases and J dropped 0; count of bases not matched to a gene: 20. The CDR3 DNA reads TGTGCCAGCAGTCCAGCAGCCTACGGGCGGGAGGGCCGCCTAGCCAAAAACATTCAGTACTTC. This translates into CASSPAAYGREGRLAKNIQYF.

J is TRBJ2-7 and V is TRBV4-1; TRBD1 aligns across 7 bases. The CDR3 consists of 15 residues. In germline, CDR1 is MGHRA, CDR2 YSYEKL. The V segment lost 2 bases and the J segment 1 base; nucleotides outside the gene matches: 5. The CDR3 DNA is TGCGCCAGCAGCCAATCCCCGGGACAGTCCTACGAGCAGTACTTC. This sequence encodes CASSQSPGQSYEQYF.

The sample holds a few counts of this clonotype. The V gene is TRBV6-1, the J gene TRBJ2-2; 9 bases are shared with TRBD2. The CDR3 runs 16 residues. Germline trimming cut 7 bases from V and 2 bases from J; bases unmatched to any gene: 8. Germline V gives CDR1 MNHNS, CDR2 SASEGT. CDR3 nucleotide sequence: TGTGCCAGCACTCGGGTGGGGACTAGCAACACCGGGGAGCTGTTTTTT. It is translated as CASTRVGTSNTGELFF.

The genes are TRBV7-9 and TRBJ2-1, with D possibly matching TRBD2 (5 bases). The CDR3 is 16 amino acids. Germline loops: CDR1 SEHNR, CDR2 FQNEAQ (reference sequence). Trimming cost V 3 bases and J 2 bases, with 14 bases left between them. CDR3 region: CASSLGGRKTYNEQFF. Written as DNA, the CDR3 is TGTGCCAGCAGCTTGGGTGGGAGAAAAACCTACAATGAGCAGTTCTTC.

The chain combines TRBV19 with TRBJ2-7, with D perhaps TRBD2 (6 bases). Germline V CDR1 and CDR2: LNHDA, SQIVND (reference sequence). This CDR3 has 13 residues. V was cut by 4 bases and J by 4 bases, with 11 bases left in between. The CDR3 sequence: CASSTTGTYEQYF. The CDR3 region has the DNA TGTGCCAGTAGTACAACCGGGACTTACGAGCAGTACTTC.

As for this clonotype: The junction departs from germline at one end; a sequencing error may be responsible. The chain links TRBV25-1 to TRBJ2-3; D may be TRBD2 (6 bases). Germline-derived CDR1 and CDR2 are MGHDK and SYGVNS. The CDR3 spans 16 residues. The CDR3 spells CANSALAGSGADTQYF. In nucleotides, the CDR3 is TGTGCCAACAGTGCCCTGGCTGGGTCGGGGGCAGATACGCAGTATTTT. The complete variable domain, with remaining parts taken from reference TRBV25-1 and TRBJ2-3, reads EADIYQTPRYLVIGTGKKITLECSQTMGHDKMYWYQQDPGMELHLIHYSYGVNSTEKGDLSSESTVSRIRTEHFPLTLESARPSHTSQYLCANSALAGSGADTQYFGPGTRLTVL.

This clonotype showed up many times. The genes are TRBV6-1 and TRBJ2-7; 10 positions match TRBD2. The CDR3 runs to 15 residues. The V gene's germline CDR1 is MNHNS and CDR2 SASEGT. Losses at the gene ends were 8 bases for V and 0 bases for J; bases not matched to a gene: 7. CDR3 nucleotide sequence: TGTGCCAGCCGCGTGGGACTAGCGCTCTCCTACGAGCAGTACTTC. The encoded protein is CASRVGLALSYEQYF.

The table lists this clonotype with many counts. The junction departs from germline at one end; a sequencing error may be responsible. The chain is built from TRBV29-1 and TRBJ1-1, with D perhaps TRBD1 (6 bases). CDR1 SQVTM and CDR2 ANQGSEA come from the germline V gene. This CDR3 has 14 amino acids. The CDR3 spells CSGEQGGMNTEAFF. DNA for the CDR3: TGCAGCGGTGAACAGGGCGGAATGAACACTGAAGCTTTCTTT.

To note about this clonotype: A much larger clone differs by one base, so this may be a read error. It is likely a read error, because the conserved phenylalanine at the end of the CDR3 is missing. V is TRBV5-5 and J is TRBJ2-2; D is undetermined. V shed 4 bases and J shed 1 base, with 17 bases lying between them. CDR3 length equals 17 residues. Germline V gives CDR1 SGHKS, CDR2 YYEKEE (reference sequence). The CDR3 DNA follows: TGTGCCAGCAGCCGCAGACGGACGGTGGGGAACACCGGGGAGCTGTTTTCT. This encodes CASSRRRTVGNTGELFS.

Remarks on this clonotype: One base away lies a much larger clone, so this may be a sequencing read error. The gene calls are TRBV7-8 and TRBJ2-1, with a weak D call TRBD2 (6 bases). With 5 bases removed from V and 5 bases from J, the gap between germline ends came to 10 bases. Germline CDR1 and CDR2: SGHVS and FQNEAQ. The CDR3 runs to 13 residues. CDR3 protein: CASSVGGNNEQFF. The CDR3 DNA follows: TGTGCCAGCAGCGTGGGGGGAAACAATGAGCAGTTCTTC.

This clonotype was detected ten times or more. The rearrangement joins TRBV20-1 to TRBJ2-3, with D unclear. Trimming cost V 6 bases and J 6 bases, with 7 bases left between them. The CDR3 loop spans 10 amino acids. The germline gives CDR1 DFQATT, CDR2 SNEGSKA (reference sequence). The CDR3 DNA reads as TGCAGTGCCCGTCATGATACGCAGTATTTT. This encodes CSARHDTQYF.

The CDR3 sequence is CASSQRQGSTNEKLFF. The CDR3 DNA reads TGTGCCAGCAGCCAAAGACAGGGGTCAACTAATGAAAAACTGTTTTTT. V and J are TRBV3-1 and TRBJ1-4; 8 nucleotides align to TRBD1. The germline V gene encodes CDR1 LGHDT and CDR2 YNNKEL (reference sequence). V dropped 2 bases and J dropped 0; count of bases not matched to a gene: 2. This CDR3 has 16 residues. The variable domain in full, completed from reference TRBV3-1 and TRBJ1-4, reads DTAVSQTPKYLVTQMGNDKSIKCEQNLGHDTMYWYKQDSKKFLKIMFSYNNKELIINETVPNRFSPKSPDKAHLNLHINSLELGDSAVYFCASSQRQGSTNEKLFFGSGTQLSVL.

This clonotype was seen a handful of times. The genes are TRBV20-1 and TRBJ2-1, with unresolved D. CDR1 and CDR2 (germline): DFQATT, SNEGSKA (reference sequence). V shed 4 bases and J shed 7 bases, with 17 bases lying between them. CDR3 size: 14 residues. CDR3 loop: CSAKSETSRNEQFF. The CDR3 DNA reads TGCAGTGCTAAGTCGGAAACAAGCAGAAATGAGCAGTTCTTC.

This clonotype occurred a few times. This chain joins TRBV30 and TRBJ2-7; D unresolved. The CDR3 length is 12 residues. Germline-derived CDR1 and CDR2 are GTSNPN and SVGIG (reference sequence). The V and J ends lost 0 bases and 6 bases respectively, with 9 bases between them. CDR3 in DNA: TGTGCCTGGAGTGTCCTAAGGTCCGAGCAGTACTTC. Protein sequence: CAWSVLRSEQYF. Full variable domain (rest looked up from reference TRBV30 and TRBJ2-7): SQTIHQWPATLVQPVGSPLSLECTVEGTSNPNLYWYRQAAGRGLQLLFYSVGIGQISSEVPQNLSASRPQDRQFILSSKKLLLSDSGFYLCAWSVLRSEQYFGPGTRLTVT.

The rearrangement joins TRBV5-1 to TRBJ2-1, with D hard to call. Germline loops: CDR1 SGHRS, CDR2 YFSETQ. V lost 0 bases and J lost 5, with 9 bases in between. The CDR3 contains 14 residues. Written as DNA, the CDR3 is TGCGCCAGCAGCTTGGAGGTGGAAAACAATGAGCAGTTCTTC. It encodes CASSLEVENNEQFF. Supplemented by reference TRBV5-1 and TRBJ2-1, the full variable domain reads KAGVTQTPRYLIKTRGQQVTLSCSPISGHRSVSWYQQTPGQGLQFLFEYFSETQRNKGNFPGRFSGRQFSNSRSEMNVSTLELGDSALYLCASSLEVENNEQFFGPGTRLTVL.